These 8 T cell receptor beta chains came from one sample sequenced in a study of blood T cells in healthy people across ages. Together with a sample-barcoded 5' primer, a J-beta primer mix was included in a second PCR lasting about 6 to 11 cycles. TCRdb re-called the 5' RACE reads with MiXCR, one entry per CDR3 protein. The sample contains approximately 800,000 distinct CDR3 sequences, around 62% of which appear only once. The source material was blood. The receptors stem from a man in his thirties or forties in good health.

This chain joins TRBV7-9 and TRBJ2-4, with 8 bases identical to TRBD1. The J call is uncertain, as TRBJ2-7 better fits the DNA end. Germline lookup yields CDR1 SEHNR and CDR2 FQNEAQ (reference sequence). This CDR3 is 14 amino acids long. CDR3 protein: CASSLADRAYEQYF. For the CDR3, the DNA is TGTGCCAGCAGCTTAGCGGACAGGGCCTACGAGCAGTACTTC.

The chain combines TRBV5-1 with TRBJ2-4, with D possibly matching TRBD2 (5 bases). This CDR3 has 19 amino acids. CDR1 is SGHRS, CDR2 YFSETQ, per germline. The germline V and J ends were trimmed by 3 bases and 3 bases, with 25 bases remaining between them. The DNA of the CDR3 is TGCGCCAGCAGCTCGTCGGCCCGTGGGCAGGACTGGGGCAAAAACATTCAGTACTTC. Encoded protein: CASSSSARGQDWGKNIQYF.

This clonotype was found a few times. This sequence joins TRBV4-3 and TRBJ2-7; D may be TRBD2 (6 bases). The V end lost 0 bases, the J end lost 7 bases, and 16 bases lay between the germline ends. This CDR3 is built from 15 residues. Germline values: CDR1 LGHNA, CDR2 YSLEER. The CDR3: CASSQDPLARGEQYF. The DNA of the CDR3 is TGCGCCAGCAGCCAAGATCCGCTAGCGCGAGGGGAGCAGTACTTC.

The V and J genes are TRBV28 and TRBJ2-7; 11 bases map to TRBD1. This CDR3 comprises 15 residues. CDR1 and CDR2 from the germline V gene are MDHEN and SYDVKM. With V trimmed by 2 bases and J by 2 bases, 2 bases remained unmatched. The DNA for the CDR3 is TGTGCCAGCAGTTTAGGACAGGGGGCGGCCTACGAGCAGTACTTC. This gives the protein CASSLGQGAAYEQYF.

The chain employs TRBV19 and TRBJ1-1, with 10 bases aligning to TRBD1. This CDR3 spans 17 amino acids. CDR1 is LNHDA, CDR2 SQIVND, per germline (reference sequence). Unmatched junction bases numbered 14, after V lost 7 bases and J lost 3 bases. CDR3 sequence: CASTLLPGQGLDTEAFF. CDR3 coding DNA: TGTGCCAGTACCCTTCTCCCGGGACAGGGGCTGGACACTGAAGCTTTCTTT. The full variable domain, its missing parts supplied by reference TRBV19 and TRBJ1-1, is DGGITQSPKYLFRKEGQNVTLSCEQNLNHDAMYWYRQDPGQGLRLIYYSQIVNDFQKGDIAEGYSVSREKKESFPLTVTSAQKNPTAFYLCASTLLPGQGLDTEAFFGQGTRLTVV.

This rearrangement joins TRBV14 to TRBJ2-2; weak D call: TRBD2 (5 bases). From germline, CDR1 is SGHDN and CDR2 FVKESK. Deletions cut 1 base from V and 6 bases from J, with 21 bases between. This CDR3 region has 18 residues. CDR3 DNA: TGTGCCAGCAGCCAAGGAGGGCGGGCGCGGATAAGTTCCGGGGAGCTGTTTTTT. Amino acids: CASSQGGRARISSGELFF.

The chain has TRBV12-3 or TRBV12-4 and TRBJ2-1, with TRBD1 matching 7 bases. CDR3 length: 15 amino acids. The J segment lost 9 bases and the V segment lost 3 bases, leaving 11 bases of the junction unmatched. CDR3 in amino acids: CASSFRQGRYVEQFF. CDR3 nucleotide sequence: TGTGCCAGCAGTTTTCGACAGGGAAGGTACGTTGAGCAGTTCTTC.

This clonotype occurred a few times. The CDR3 spells CASRPGARETQYF. The CDR3 DNA is TGTGCCAGCCGTCCGGGGGCTAGGGAGACCCAGTACTTC. The chain links TRBV7-2 to TRBJ2-7; D may correspond to TRBD1 or TRBD2 (6 bases each). Gene TRBJ2-5 matches the end of the DNA better, so the J call may be wrong. The CDR3 runs 13 residues. Germline CDR1 reads SGHTA; CDR2 reads FQGNSA.